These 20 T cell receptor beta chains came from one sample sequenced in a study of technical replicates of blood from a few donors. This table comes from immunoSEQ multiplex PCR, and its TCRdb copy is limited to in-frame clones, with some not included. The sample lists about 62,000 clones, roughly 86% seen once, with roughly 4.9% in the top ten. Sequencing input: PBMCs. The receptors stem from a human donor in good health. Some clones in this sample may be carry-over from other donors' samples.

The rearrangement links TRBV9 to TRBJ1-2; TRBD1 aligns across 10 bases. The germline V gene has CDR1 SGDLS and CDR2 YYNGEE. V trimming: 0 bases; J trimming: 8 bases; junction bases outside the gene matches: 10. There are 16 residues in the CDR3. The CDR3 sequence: CASSVGAGTGVMGYTF. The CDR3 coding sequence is TGTGCCAGCAGCGTAGGGGCCGGGACAGGGGTTATGGGCTACACCTTC.

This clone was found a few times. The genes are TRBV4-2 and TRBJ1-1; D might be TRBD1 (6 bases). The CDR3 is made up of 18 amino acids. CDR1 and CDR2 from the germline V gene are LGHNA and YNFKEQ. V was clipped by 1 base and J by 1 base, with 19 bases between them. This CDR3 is CASSQVGRGGLGNTEAFF. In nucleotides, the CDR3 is TGTGCCAGCAGCCAAGTAGGTCGCGGGGGGCTGGGGAACACTGAAGCTTTCTTT.

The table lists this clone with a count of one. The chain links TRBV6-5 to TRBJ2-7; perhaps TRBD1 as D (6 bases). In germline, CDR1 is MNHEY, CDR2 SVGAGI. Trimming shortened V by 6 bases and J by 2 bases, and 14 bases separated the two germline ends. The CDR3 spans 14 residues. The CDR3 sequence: CASSPGQTPYEQYF. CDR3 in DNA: TGTGCCAGCAGCCCCGGACAGACACCCTACGAGCAGTACTTC.

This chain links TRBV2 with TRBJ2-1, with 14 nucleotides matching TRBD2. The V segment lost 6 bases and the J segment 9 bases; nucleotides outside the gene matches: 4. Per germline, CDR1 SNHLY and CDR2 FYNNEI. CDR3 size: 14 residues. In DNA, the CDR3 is TGTGCCAGCAGGACTAGCGGGGGGGCCATTGAGCAGTTCTTC. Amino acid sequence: CASRTSGGAIEQFF.

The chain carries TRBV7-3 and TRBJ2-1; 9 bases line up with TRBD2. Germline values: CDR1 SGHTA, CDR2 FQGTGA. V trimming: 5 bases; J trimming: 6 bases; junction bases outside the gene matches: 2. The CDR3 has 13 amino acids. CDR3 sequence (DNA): TGTGCCAGCAGCAGCGGGGGGTTCAATGAGCAGTTCTTC. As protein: CASSSGGFNEQFF. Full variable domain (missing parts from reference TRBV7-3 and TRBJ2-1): GAGVSQTPSNKVTEKGKYVELRCDPISGHTALYWYRQSLGQGPEFLIYFQGTGAADDSGLPNDRFFAVRPEGSVSTLKIQRTERGDSAVYLCASSSGGFNEQFFGPGTRLTVL.

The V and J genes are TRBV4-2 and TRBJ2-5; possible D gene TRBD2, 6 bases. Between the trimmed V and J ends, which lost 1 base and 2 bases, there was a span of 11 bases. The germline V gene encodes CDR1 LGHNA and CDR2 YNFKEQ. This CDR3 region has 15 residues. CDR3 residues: CASSQVYAGQETQYF. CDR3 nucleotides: TGTGCCAGCAGCCAAGTCTACGCGGGGCAAGAGACCCAGTACTTC.

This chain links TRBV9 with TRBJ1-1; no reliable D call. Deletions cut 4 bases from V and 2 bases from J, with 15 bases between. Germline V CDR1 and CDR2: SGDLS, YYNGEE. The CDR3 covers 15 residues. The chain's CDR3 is CASSSSVRRNTEAFF. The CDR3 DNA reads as TGTGCCAGCAGCTCATCTGTTAGGAGAAACACTGAAGCTTTCTTT.

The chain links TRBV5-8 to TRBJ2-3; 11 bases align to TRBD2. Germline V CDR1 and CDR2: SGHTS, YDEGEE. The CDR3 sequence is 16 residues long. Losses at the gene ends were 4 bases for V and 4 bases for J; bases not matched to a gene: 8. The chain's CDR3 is CASSLSGRAGSDTQYF. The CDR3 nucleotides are TGTGCCAGCAGCCTTAGCGGGAGGGCCGGGTCAGATACGCAGTATTTT.

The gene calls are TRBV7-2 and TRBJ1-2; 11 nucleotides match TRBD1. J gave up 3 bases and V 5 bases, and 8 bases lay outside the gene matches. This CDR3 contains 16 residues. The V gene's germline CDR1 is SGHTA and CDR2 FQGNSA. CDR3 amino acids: CASSRTPGQGDYGYTF. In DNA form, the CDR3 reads TGTGCCAGCAGCAGAACACCGGGACAGGGGGACTATGGCTACACCTTC.

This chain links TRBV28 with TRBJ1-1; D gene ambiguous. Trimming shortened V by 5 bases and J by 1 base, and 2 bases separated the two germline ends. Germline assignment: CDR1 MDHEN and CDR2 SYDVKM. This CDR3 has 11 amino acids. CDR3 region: CASSRNTEAFF. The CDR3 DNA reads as TGTGCCAGCAGTCGGAACACTGAAGCTTTCTTT. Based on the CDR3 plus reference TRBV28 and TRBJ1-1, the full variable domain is DVKVTQSSRYLVKRTGEKVFLECVQDMDHENMFWYRQDPGLGLRLIYFSYDVKMKEKGDIPEGYSVSREKKERFSLILESASTNQTSMYLCASSRNTEAFFGQGTRLTVV.

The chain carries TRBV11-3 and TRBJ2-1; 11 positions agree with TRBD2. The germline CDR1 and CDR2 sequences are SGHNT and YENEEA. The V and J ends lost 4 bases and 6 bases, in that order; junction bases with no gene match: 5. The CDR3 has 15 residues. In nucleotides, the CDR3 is TGTGCCAGCAGCTCGGGACTAGCGGAGAGCAATGAGCAGTTCTTC. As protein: CASSSGLAESNEQFF.

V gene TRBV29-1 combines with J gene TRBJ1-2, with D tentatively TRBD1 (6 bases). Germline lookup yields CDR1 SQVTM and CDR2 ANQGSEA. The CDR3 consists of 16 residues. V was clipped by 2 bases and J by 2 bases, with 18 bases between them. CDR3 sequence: CSVEPPGLDSNYGYTF. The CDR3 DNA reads TGCAGCGTTGAACCTCCAGGATTGGACAGCAACTATGGCTACACCTTC.

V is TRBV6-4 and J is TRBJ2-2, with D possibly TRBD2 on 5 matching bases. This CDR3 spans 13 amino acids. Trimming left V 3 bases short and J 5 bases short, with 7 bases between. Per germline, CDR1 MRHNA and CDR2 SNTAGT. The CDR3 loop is CASSESGTGELFF. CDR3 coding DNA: TGTGCCAGCAGTGAGTCGGGAACCGGGGAGCTGTTTTTT.

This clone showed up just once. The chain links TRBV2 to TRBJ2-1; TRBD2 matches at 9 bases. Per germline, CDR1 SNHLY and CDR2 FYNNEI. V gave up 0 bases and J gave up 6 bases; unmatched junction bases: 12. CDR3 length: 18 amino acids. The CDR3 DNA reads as TGTGCCAGCAGTGAAGCGCTTTTGGCGGGAGGGCCTTTCAATGAGCAGTTCTTC. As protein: CASSEALLAGGPFNEQFF.

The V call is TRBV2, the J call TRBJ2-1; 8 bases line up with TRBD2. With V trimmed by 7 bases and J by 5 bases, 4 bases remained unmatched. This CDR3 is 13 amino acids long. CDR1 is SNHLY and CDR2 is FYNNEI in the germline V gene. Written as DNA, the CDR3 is TGTGCCAGCAAACTAGCGGCCAACAATGAGCAGTTCTTC. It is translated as CASKLAANNEQFF.

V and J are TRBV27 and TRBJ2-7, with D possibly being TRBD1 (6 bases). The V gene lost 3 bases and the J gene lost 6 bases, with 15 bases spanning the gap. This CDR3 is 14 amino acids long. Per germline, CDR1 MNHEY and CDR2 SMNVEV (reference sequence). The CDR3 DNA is TGTGCCAGCAGTTTGAGGCAGGGGCCGCCCGAGCAGTACTTC. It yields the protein CASSLRQGPPEQYF.

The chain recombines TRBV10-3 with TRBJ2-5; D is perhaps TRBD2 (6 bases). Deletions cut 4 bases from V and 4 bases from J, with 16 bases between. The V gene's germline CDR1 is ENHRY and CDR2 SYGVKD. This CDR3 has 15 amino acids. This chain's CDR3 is CAISGGGAQSETQYF. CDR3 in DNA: TGTGCCATCAGTGGTGGAGGGGCTCAATCAGAGACCCAGTACTTC.

This CDR3 is CASSPTGGGGETQYF. The CDR3, as DNA: TGTGCCAGCAGCCCTACAGGGGGCGGCGGTGAGACCCAGTACTTC. The V call is TRBV2, the J call TRBJ2-5; 9 nucleotides align to TRBD1. CDR1 is SNHLY and CDR2 is FYNNEI in the germline V gene. Trimming took 6 bases from V and 5 from J; bases not matched to a gene: 10. The CDR3 is 15 residues long.

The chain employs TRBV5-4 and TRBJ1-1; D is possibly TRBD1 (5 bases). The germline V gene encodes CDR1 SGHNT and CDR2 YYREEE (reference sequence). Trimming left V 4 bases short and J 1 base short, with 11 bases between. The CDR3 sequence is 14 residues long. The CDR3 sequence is CASSGGTANTEAFF. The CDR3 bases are TGTGCCAGCAGCGGCGGGACGGCGAACACTGAAGCTTTCTTT.

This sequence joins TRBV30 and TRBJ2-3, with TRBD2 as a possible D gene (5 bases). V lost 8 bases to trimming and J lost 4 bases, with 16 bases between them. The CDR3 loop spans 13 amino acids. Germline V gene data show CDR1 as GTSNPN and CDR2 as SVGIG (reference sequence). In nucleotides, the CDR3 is TGTGCCGGACGGAGGTCCGGGGCAGATACGCAGTATTTT. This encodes CAGRRSGADTQYF.